This T cell receptor beta chain was documented in a study of control samples from healthy donors and cancer patients. The CDR3 has 15 amino acids. Germline V gene sequence: CDR1 DFQATT, CDR2 SNEGSKA (reference sequence). Trimming shortened V by 3 bases and J by 5 bases, and 14 bases separated the two germline ends. Profiling relied on immunoSEQ multiplex PCR, and the TCRdb table lists in-frame clones only, not all of them. Among fewer than 65,000 clones, 89% were seen once, and the ten largest hold roughly 1.4%. This chain links TRBV20-1 with TRBJ1-6; the D is unclear. This TCR came from a man between 40 and 49 years old with colorectal cancer. Sample: PBMCs. CDR3 sequence: CSASKGGLDNSPLHF. The DNA for the CDR3 is TGCAGTGCTAGTAAGGGAGGTTTGGATAATTCACCCCTCCACTTT.